The 27 T cell receptor beta chains presented below share a single source sample, sequenced in a study of shared clonotypes between healthy human individuals. Here immunoSEQ multiplex PCR was the method, and the copy in TCRdb shows in-frame clones only, minus some. Of approximately 1.5 million clones listed, about 98.5% are singletons. Material for sequencing was naive CD4+ T cells sorted from blood. Subset indicated: CD45RA+ positively selected. These receptors were obtained from a man under 40 in good health.

The rearrangement links TRBV5-4 to TRBJ2-1; D call uncertain. From germline, CDR1 is SGHNT and CDR2 YYREEE (reference sequence). V was shortened by 2 bases and J by 2 bases, with 11 bases between the two germline ends. CDR3 length equals 15 residues. The CDR3 DNA is TGTGCCAGCAGCTTTTGGTCCACTGCCTACAATGAGCAGTTCTTC. Amino acid sequence: CASSFWSTAYNEQFF.

This sequence joins TRBV11-2 and TRBJ2-3, with 10 bases lining up with TRBD1. V lost 6 bases to trimming and J lost 6 bases; unmatched junction nucleotides: 6. The CDR3 has 14 residues. Germline CDR1 SGHAT, CDR2 FQNNGV. The CDR3: CASRRGQGTDTQYF. Here the CDR3 DNA reads TGTGCCAGCAGAAGGGGACAGGGGACGGATACGCAGTATTTT.

The gene calls are TRBV4-1 and TRBJ1-2, with a tentative D call TRBD1 (5 bases). Trimming shortened V by 1 base and J by 4 bases, and 16 bases separated the two germline ends. This CDR3 comprises 16 residues. The germline V gene has CDR1 MGHRA and CDR2 YSYEKL. CDR3 nucleotides: TGCGCCAGCAGCCAAGTCGTTCTGGGGCAGATCTATGGCTACACCTTC. Its translation: CASSQVVLGQIYGYTF.

The chain employs TRBV4-3 and TRBJ2-7, with TRBD2 as a possible D gene (5 bases). Germline assignment: CDR1 LGHNA and CDR2 YSLEER. With 3 bases removed from V and 2 bases from J, the gap between germline ends came to 14 bases. This CDR3 region has 15 residues. This chain's CDR3 is CASSHSAGSAYEQYF. CDR3 in DNA: TGCGCCAGCAGCCACTCGGCGGGCTCCGCCTACGAGCAGTACTTC.

V usage is TRBV5-4 and J usage is TRBJ2-7, with TRBD2 identical over 12 bases. Germline CDR1 SGHNT, CDR2 YYREEE (reference sequence). The CDR3 has 19 residues. V was clipped by 1 base and J by 5 bases; unmatched bases: 16. The chain's CDR3 is CASSLRRLAGDKVIHEQYF. The DNA for the CDR3 is TGTGCCAGCAGCTTGCGGCGACTAGCGGGAGACAAGGTTATCCACGAGCAGTACTTC.

The rearrangement uses TRBV19 and TRBJ1-1, with D unclear. The CDR3 has 15 residues. Looked up from germline, CDR1 is LNHDA and CDR2 is SQIVND (reference sequence). V was clipped by 5 bases and J by 0 bases, with 13 bases between them. CDR3 loop: CASSPKHGMNTEAFF. Here the CDR3 DNA reads TGTGCCAGTAGTCCCAAACACGGGATGAACACTGAAGCTTTCTTT.

J is TRBJ2-3 and V is TRBV7-9; 10 nucleotides match TRBD2. Trimming removed 3 bases from V and 2 bases from J; junction bases left unmatched: 2. CDR1 and CDR2 (germline): SEHNR, FQNEAQ (reference sequence). The CDR3 spans 15 residues. This CDR3 is CASSLTSGHTDTQYF. DNA for the CDR3: TGTGCCAGCAGCTTGACTAGCGGGCACACAGATACGCAGTATTTT. The whole variable domain, remainder taken from reference TRBV7-9 and TRBJ2-3, is DTGVSQNPRHKITKRGQNVTFRCDPISEHNRLYWYRQTLGQGPEFLTYFQNEAQLEKSRLLSDRFSAERPKGSFSTLEIQRTEQGDSAMYLCASSLTSGHTDTQYFGPGTRLTVL.

This chain uses TRBV5-1 with TRBJ2-2; 8 bases match TRBD1. Germline CDR1 SGHRS, CDR2 YFSETQ. The CDR3 extends over 16 amino acids. J was trimmed by 6 bases and V by 0 bases; bases with no gene match: 7. The CDR3 here is CASSLGPTGAPGELFF. The CDR3 DNA reads TGCGCCAGCAGCTTGGGCCCGACAGGGGCCCCCGGGGAGCTGTTTTTT. The complete variable domain, with remaining parts taken from reference TRBV5-1 and TRBJ2-2, reads KAGVTQTPRYLIKTRGQQVTLSCSPISGHRSVSWYQQTPGQGLQFLFEYFSETQRNKGNFPGRFSGRQFSNSRSEMNVSTLELGDSALYLCASSLGPTGAPGELFFGEGSRLTVL.

The chain uses TRBV5-4 and TRBJ2-2, with D tentatively TRBD1 (6 bases). In germline, CDR1 is SGHNT, CDR2 YYREEE (reference sequence). The CDR3 is 16 residues long. V dropped 4 bases and J dropped 2 bases, with 15 bases sitting between them. In DNA, the CDR3 is TGTGCCAGCAGCCCGCGGACAGCCCTAAACACCGGGGAGCTGTTTTTT. Translation: CASSPRTALNTGELFF.

The chain carries TRBV5-1 and TRBJ2-7; D perhaps matches TRBD2 (5 bases). The V gene lost 8 bases and the J gene lost 6 bases, with 18 bases spanning the gap. The CDR3 runs to 13 residues. The V gene's germline CDR1 is SGHRS and CDR2 YFSETQ. CDR3: CASIPSGSSEQYF. CDR3 DNA: TGCGCCAGTATCCCAAGCGGCAGTAGCGAGCAGTACTTC.

J is TRBJ2-7 and V is TRBV18; D not resolved. Germline V gene data show CDR1 as KGHSH and CDR2 as LQKENI. The V end was cut by 2 bases, the J end by 0 bases, with 8 bases between. The CDR3 sequence is 14 residues long. CDR3 sequence: CASSPIYRSYEQYF. The CDR3 coding sequence is TGTGCCAGCTCACCAATCTACCGCTCCTACGAGCAGTACTTC.

In DNA, the CDR3 is TGTGCCAGCAGACATACCACCGGGACAGGGGAAACAGATACGCAGTATTTT. It encodes CASRHTTGTGETDTQYF. The chain couples TRBV27 to TRBJ2-3, with TRBD1 matching 10 bases. This CDR3 is built from 17 residues. CDR1 and CDR2 (germline): MNHEY, SMNVEV (reference sequence). Unmatched junction bases numbered 12, after V lost 6 bases and J lost 3 bases.

Of note for this clone: This sample also contains other DNA sequences that code for the same CDR3. The CDR3 nucleotides are TGCGCCAGCAGCTTCTTAGCCTCAGAGACCCAGTACTTC. Translated, it gives CASSFLASETQYF. This chain connects TRBV5-1 to TRBJ2-5; unclear D gene. Germline V CDR1 and CDR2: SGHRS, YFSETQ. This CDR3 comprises 13 residues. Trimming took 2 bases from V and 4 from J, leaving 9 bases between them. The full variable domain, its missing parts supplied by reference TRBV5-1 and TRBJ2-5, is KAGVTQTPRYLIKTRGQQVTLSCSPISGHRSVSWYQQTPGQGLQFLFEYFSETQRNKGNFPGRFSGRQFSNSRSEMNVSTLELGDSALYLCASSFLASETQYFGPGTRLLVL.

V usage is TRBV5-1 and J usage is TRBJ2-7; D perhaps matches TRBD1 (6 bases). This CDR3 is built from 15 residues. In germline, CDR1 is SGHRS, CDR2 YFSETQ. V was cut by 2 bases and J by 2 bases, with 14 bases left in between. CDR3 in DNA: TGCGCCAGCAGCTTAGATCCGGGACAAGCCTACGAGCAGTACTTC. Protein: CASSLDPGQAYEQYF.

The V call is TRBV14, the J call TRBJ2-7; 12 nucleotides agree with TRBD1. J gave up 3 bases and V 2 bases, and 5 bases lay outside the gene matches. Germline V CDR1 and CDR2: SGHDN, FVKESK. This CDR3 is built from 16 residues. CDR3 sequence reads: CASSQRGQGARYEQYF. The CDR3 coding sequence is TGTGCCAGCAGCCAACGGGGACAGGGGGCGCGCTACGAGCAGTACTTC.

The V gene is TRBV18, the J gene TRBJ1-1; D not resolved. This CDR3 region has 13 residues. CDR1 and CDR2 (germline): KGHSH, LQKENI. The V and J ends lost 5 bases and 3 bases respectively, with 10 bases between them. The CDR3 coding sequence is TGTGCCAGCTCAGGGGTGGAAGACACTGAAGCTTTCTTT. Protein: CASSGVEDTEAFF.

The chain employs TRBV10-2 and TRBJ1-2; D call uncertain. The CDR3 has 13 amino acids. Germline loops: CDR1 WSHSY, CDR2 SAAADI. V lost 6 bases and J 3 bases, leaving 11 bases between the germline ends. CDR3 amino acids: CASSKGEYYGYTF. DNA for the CDR3: TGCGCCAGCAGCAAAGGAGAATACTATGGCTACACCTTC.

The V call is TRBV7-2, the J call TRBJ1-2; D gene uncertain. The CDR3 runs 14 residues. In germline, CDR1 is SGHTA, CDR2 FQGNSA. V dropped 7 bases and J dropped 4 bases, with 16 bases sitting between them. CDR3 amino acids: CASTLNRPLYGYTF. CDR3 sequence (DNA): TGTGCCAGCACCCTCAACCGGCCTCTCTATGGCTACACCTTC.

V is TRBV5-6 and J is TRBJ1-1, with D unresolved. The CDR3 totals 15 residues. Germline V CDR1 and CDR2: SGHDT, YYEEEE. The germline V and J ends were trimmed by 1 base and 5 bases, with 15 bases remaining between them. The DNA for the CDR3 is TGTGCCAGCAGCTTGAGTCATCGGGGAGATACTGAAGCTTTCTTT. Its protein product is CASSLSHRGDTEAFF.

The J gene is TRBJ2-1, the V gene TRBV4-3; tentative D call: TRBD2 (6 bases). The length of the CDR3 is 16 residues. Deletions cut 3 bases from V and 3 bases from J, with 15 bases between. Germline values: CDR1 LGHNA, CDR2 YSLEER. CDR3 residues: CASSHNLANDYNEQFF. CDR3 DNA: TGCGCCAGCAGCCATAATCTAGCGAACGACTACAATGAGCAGTTCTTC.

As for this clone: At one end, the junction sequence differs from germline, possibly due to a read error. CDR3 sequence: CASSLEFQSAF. The CDR3 DNA follows: TGTGCCAGCAGCTTAGAGTTCCAGTCGGCCTTC. The chain has TRBV11-2 and TRBJ1-2, with D unresolved. Germline loops: CDR1 SGHAT, CDR2 FQNNGV. This CDR3 is 11 amino acids long.

This chain uses TRBV6-6 with TRBJ2-7; the match to TRBD1 covers 10 bases. Germline CDR1 reads MNHNY; CDR2 reads SVGAGI (reference sequence). The CDR3 is 14 amino acids. The V gene end was trimmed by 9 bases and the J gene end by 1 base; junction bases not matched to a gene: 6. CDR3 DNA sequence: TGTGCCAGTGGTGGGGACAGGGGTTCCTACGAGCAGTACTTC. This translates into CASGGDRGSYEQYF.

J is TRBJ1-2 and V is TRBV5-4, with D tentatively TRBD1 (5 bases). Trimming took off 0 bases at V and 3 bases at J, with 15 bases between the two ends. Germline CDR1 SGHNT, CDR2 YYREEE (reference sequence). The CDR3 is 16 residues long. CDR3 DNA: TGTGCCAGCAGCTTGGACGGGGCTTCACCATACTATGGCTACACCTTC. Its protein is CASSLDGASPYYGYTF.

The chain links TRBV19 to TRBJ1-1; D is possibly TRBD1 (5 bases). The CDR3 runs 14 residues. V dropped 6 bases and J dropped 1 base, with 12 bases sitting between them. Germline V gene sequence: CDR1 LNHDA, CDR2 SQIVND (reference sequence). CDR3 sequence: CASRTTGRNTEAFF. The CDR3 DNA reads as TGTGCCAGTAGGACCACAGGAAGGAACACTGAAGCTTTCTTT.

The chain has TRBV10-3 and TRBJ2-2, with 9 positions matching TRBD2. This CDR3 has 17 amino acids. Trimming removed 11 bases from V and 3 bases from J; junction bases left unmatched: 16. Looked up from germline, CDR1 is ENHRY and CDR2 is SYGVKD. The CDR3 loop reads CASEDRSGSGDTGELFF. The CDR3 DNA sequence: TGTGCCTCCGAGGATCGTAGCGGGAGCGGGGACACCGGGGAGCTGTTTTTT.

The V and J genes are TRBV7-2 and TRBJ2-1; D not resolved. Germline CDR1 is SGHTA and CDR2 is FQGNSA. CDR3 length: 13 amino acids. V dropped 8 bases and J dropped 0 bases, with 8 bases sitting between them. In nucleotides, the CDR3 is TGTGCCAGCGGGTGGAGCTCCTACAATGAGCAGTTCTTC. Translated, it gives CASGWSSYNEQFF.

The DNA for the CDR3 is TGTGCCAGCAGTGCCCGGGCGGGCCCCTCCTACGAGCAGTACTTC. Translated: CASSARAGPSYEQYF. The chain employs TRBV6-4 and TRBJ2-7, with a possible D match to TRBD2 (5 bases). Germline values: CDR1 MRHNA, CDR2 SNTAGT. The ends were cut back, 4 bases at V and 0 bases at J, with 13 bases in the middle. There are 15 residues in the CDR3.